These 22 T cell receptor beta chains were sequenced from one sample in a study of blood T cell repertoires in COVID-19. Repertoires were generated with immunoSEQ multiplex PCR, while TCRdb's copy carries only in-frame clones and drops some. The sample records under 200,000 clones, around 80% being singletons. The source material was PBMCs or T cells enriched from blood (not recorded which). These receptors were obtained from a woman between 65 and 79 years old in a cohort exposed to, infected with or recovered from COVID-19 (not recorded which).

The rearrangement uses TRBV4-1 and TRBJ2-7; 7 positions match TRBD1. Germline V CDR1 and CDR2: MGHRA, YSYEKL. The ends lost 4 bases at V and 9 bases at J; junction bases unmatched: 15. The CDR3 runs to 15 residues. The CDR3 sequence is CASSPDRDPRDTQYF. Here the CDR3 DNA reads TGCGCCAGCAGCCCCGACAGGGACCCGAGGGATACGCAGTACTTC.

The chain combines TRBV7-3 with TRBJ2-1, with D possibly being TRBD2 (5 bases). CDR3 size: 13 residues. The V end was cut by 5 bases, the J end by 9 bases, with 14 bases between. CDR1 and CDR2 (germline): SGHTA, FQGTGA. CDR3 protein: CASSATTPGEQFF. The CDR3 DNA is TGTGCCAGCAGCGCGACTACCCCGGGTGAGCAGTTCTTC.

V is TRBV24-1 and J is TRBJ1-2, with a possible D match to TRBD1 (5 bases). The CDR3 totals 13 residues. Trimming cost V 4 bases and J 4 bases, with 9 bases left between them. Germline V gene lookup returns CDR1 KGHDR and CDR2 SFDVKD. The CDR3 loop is CATSDLTAYGYTF. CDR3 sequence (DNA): TGTGCCACCAGTGACCTGACAGCCTATGGCTACACCTTC.

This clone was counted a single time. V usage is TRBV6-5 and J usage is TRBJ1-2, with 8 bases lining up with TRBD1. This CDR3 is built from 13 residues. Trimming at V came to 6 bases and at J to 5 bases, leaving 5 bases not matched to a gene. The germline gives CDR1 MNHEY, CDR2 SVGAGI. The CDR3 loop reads CASRTTGEYGYTF. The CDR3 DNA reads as TGTGCCAGCAGAACGACAGGGGAGTATGGCTACACCTTC.

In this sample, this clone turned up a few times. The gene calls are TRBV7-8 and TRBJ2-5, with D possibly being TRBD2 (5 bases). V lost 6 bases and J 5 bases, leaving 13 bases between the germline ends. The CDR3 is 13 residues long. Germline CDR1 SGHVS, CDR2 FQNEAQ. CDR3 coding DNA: TGTGCCAGCAGTAAGGGTCCGGGGGAGACCCAGTACTTC. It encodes CASSKGPGETQYF.

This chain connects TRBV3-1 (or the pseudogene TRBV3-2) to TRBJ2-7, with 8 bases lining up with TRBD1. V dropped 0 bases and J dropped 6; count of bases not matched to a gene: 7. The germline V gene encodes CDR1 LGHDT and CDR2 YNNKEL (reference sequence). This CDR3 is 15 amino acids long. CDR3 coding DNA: TGTGCCAGCAGCCAAGATGGGCAGGGGGCAGGCGAGCAGTACTTC. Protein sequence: CASSQDGQGAGEQYF.

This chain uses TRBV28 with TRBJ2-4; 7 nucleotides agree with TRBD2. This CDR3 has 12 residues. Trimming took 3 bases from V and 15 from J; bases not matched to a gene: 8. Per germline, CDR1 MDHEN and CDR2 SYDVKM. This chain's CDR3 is CASSLIGGILYF. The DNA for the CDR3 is TGTGCCAGCAGTTTGATCGGGGGGATTTTGTACTTC.

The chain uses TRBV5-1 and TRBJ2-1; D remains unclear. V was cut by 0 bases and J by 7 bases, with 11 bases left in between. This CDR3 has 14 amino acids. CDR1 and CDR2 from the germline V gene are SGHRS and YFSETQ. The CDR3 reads CASSLEYRRNEQFF. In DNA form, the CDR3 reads TGCGCCAGCAGCTTGGAATATCGTCGGAATGAGCAGTTCTTC.

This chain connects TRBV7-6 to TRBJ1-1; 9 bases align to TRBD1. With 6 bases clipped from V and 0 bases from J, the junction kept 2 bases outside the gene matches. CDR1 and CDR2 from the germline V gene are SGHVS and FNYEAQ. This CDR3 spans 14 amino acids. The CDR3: CASSGQGMNTEAFF. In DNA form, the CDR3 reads TGTGCCAGCAGTGGACAGGGGATGAACACTGAAGCTTTCTTT.

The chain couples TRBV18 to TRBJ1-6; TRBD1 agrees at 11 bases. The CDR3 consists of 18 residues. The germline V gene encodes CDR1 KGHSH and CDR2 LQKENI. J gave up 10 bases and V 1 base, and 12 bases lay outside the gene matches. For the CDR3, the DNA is TGTGCCAGCTCACCACGGGACAGGGGGATTGGGGCAATCTCACCCCTCCACTTT. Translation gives CASSPRDRGIGAISPLHF.

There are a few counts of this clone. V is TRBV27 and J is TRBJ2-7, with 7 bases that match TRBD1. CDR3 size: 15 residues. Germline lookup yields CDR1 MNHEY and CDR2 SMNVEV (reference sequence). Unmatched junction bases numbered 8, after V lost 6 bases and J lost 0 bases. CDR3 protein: CASRYQGVSSYEQYF. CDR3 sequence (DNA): TGTGCCAGCAGGTATCAGGGGGTAAGCTCCTACGAGCAGTACTTC.

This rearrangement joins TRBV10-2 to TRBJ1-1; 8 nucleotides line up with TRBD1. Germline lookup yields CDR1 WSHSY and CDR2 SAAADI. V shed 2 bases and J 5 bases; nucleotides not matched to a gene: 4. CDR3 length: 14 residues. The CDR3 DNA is TGCGCCAGCAGTGAGGGACAGGGTCGGACTGAAGCTTTCTTT. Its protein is CASSEGQGRTEAFF.

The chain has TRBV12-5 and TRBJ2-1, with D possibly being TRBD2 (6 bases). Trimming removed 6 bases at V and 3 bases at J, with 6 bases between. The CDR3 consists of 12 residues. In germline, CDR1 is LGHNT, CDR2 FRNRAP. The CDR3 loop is CASGDYYNEQFF. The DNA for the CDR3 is TGTGCTAGTGGGGACTACTACAATGAGCAGTTCTTC.

This CDR3 is CASSLSGSYNEQFF. CDR3 in DNA: TGTGCCAGCAGCCTTAGCGGGAGCTACAATGAGCAGTTCTTC. The V gene is TRBV5-4, the J gene TRBJ2-1, with 9 bases aligning to TRBD2. CDR1 SGHNT and CDR2 YYREEE come from the germline V gene (reference sequence). CDR3 length: 14 amino acids. With V trimmed by 4 bases and J by 3 bases, 2 bases remained unmatched. The complete variable domain, with remaining parts taken from reference TRBV5-4 and TRBJ2-1, reads ETGVTQSPTHLIKTRGQQVTLRCSSQSGHNTVSWYQQALGQGPQFIFQYYREEENGRGNFPPRFSGLQFPNYSSELNVNALELDDSALYLCASSLSGSYNEQFFGPGTRLTVL.

CDR3 nucleotide sequence: TGTGCCAGCAGCGTAGCCGGGAGGGCGCTCACAGATACGCAGTATTTT. Protein sequence: CASSVAGRALTDTQYF. The chain joins TRBV9 to TRBJ2-3; TRBD2 aligns across 8 bases. Germline V CDR1 and CDR2: SGDLS, YYNGEE. Unmatched junction bases numbered 5, after V lost 0 bases and J lost 2 bases. CDR3 size: 16 residues. Full variable domain (outside the CDR3, taken from reference TRBV9 and TRBJ2-3): DSGVTQTPKHLITATGQRVTLRCSPRSGDLSVYWYQQSLDQGLQFLIQYYNGEERAKGNILERFSAQQFPDLHSELNLSSLELGDSALYFCASSVAGRALTDTQYFGPGTRLTVL.

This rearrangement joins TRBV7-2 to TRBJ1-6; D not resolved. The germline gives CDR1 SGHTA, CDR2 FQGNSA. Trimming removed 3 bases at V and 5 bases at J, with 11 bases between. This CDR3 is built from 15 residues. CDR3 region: CASSLYGLNNSPLHF. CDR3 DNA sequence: TGTGCCAGCAGCTTGTACGGGTTAAATAATTCACCCCTCCACTTT.

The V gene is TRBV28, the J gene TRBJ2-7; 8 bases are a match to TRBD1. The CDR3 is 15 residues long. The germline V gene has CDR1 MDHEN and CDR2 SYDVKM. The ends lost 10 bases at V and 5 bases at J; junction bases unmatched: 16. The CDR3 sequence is CAITTSDREGHEQYF. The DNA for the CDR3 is TGTGCCATTACGACTTCGGACAGGGAAGGCCACGAGCAGTACTTC.

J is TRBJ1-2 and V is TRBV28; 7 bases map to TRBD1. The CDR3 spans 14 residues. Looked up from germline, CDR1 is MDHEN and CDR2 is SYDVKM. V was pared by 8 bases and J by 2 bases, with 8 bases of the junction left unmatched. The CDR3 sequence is CASQTLGQNYGYTF. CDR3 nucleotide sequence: TGTGCCAGCCAAACCCTGGGACAGAACTATGGCTACACCTTC.

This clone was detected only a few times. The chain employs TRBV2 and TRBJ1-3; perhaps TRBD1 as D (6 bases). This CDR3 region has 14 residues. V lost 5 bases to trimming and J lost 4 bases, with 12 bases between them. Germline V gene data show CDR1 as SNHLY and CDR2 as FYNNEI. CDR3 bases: TGTGCCAGCAGTCGGGAGGGGGAAGGAAACACCATATATTTT. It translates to CASSREGEGNTIYF.

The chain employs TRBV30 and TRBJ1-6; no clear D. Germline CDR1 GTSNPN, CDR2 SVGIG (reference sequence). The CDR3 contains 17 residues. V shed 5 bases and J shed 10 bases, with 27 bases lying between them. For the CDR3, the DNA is TGTGCCTGGGGCCGTGCCCCCTCGACAAGCCCCAAATCACCCCTCCACTTT. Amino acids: CAWGRAPSTSPKSPLHF.

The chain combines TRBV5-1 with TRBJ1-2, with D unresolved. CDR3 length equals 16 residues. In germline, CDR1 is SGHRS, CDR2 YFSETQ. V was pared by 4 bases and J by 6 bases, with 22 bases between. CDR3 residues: CASSPPTGGLRDGYTF. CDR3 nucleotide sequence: TGCGCCAGCAGCCCCCCCACGGGAGGGTTGAGGGATGGCTACACCTTC.

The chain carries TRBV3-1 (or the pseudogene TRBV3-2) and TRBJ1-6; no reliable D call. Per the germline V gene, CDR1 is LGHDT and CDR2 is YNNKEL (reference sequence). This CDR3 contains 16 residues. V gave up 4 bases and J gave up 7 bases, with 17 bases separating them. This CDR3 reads CASSPFRGIGNSPLHF. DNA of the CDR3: TGTGCCAGCAGCCCCTTTCGAGGGATAGGGAATTCACCCCTCCACTTT.